The source of this T cell receptor (beta chain) is a study of blood T cell repertoires in COVID-19 (dated by TCRdb to about 2020). Context from the whole study: The collaborator samples originated in the United States, Italy and Spain and spanned the acute and convalescent phases of COVID-19. The material from the prospective study consisted of cDNA or gDNA derived from T cells, B-cell-depleted T cells, or PBMCs. Subjects who had been exposed to COVID-19, were actively infected with it, or had recovered from it provided the deeply sampled blood TCRbeta repertoires that made up the dataset. The repertoires were released in a freely available public database intended as a resource for research on the immune response to SARS-CoV-2. The samples were drawn from the first 160 participants of the ongoing ImmuneRACE study and from over a thousand subjects provided by 6 global collaborators. Sample metadata almost always included a de-identified subject ID, COVID-19 status, age in years and sex. HLA class I and class II types, where available, came from metadata supplied by the sample provider rather than from assay-based typing.

The immunoSEQ Assay, a bias-controlled multiplex PCR, was used to amplify TCRbeta CDR3 regions from genomic DNA. Per the original workflow: The number of nucleated cells in each sample was estimated from the amplification of reference gene primers within the assay. Sequence reads were collapsed and filtered to measure the absolute abundance of every unique TCRbeta CDR3 rearrangement. For each sample, productive Simpson clonality was calculated by taking the square root of Simpson's diversity index across productive rearrangements. TCRdb mirrors the immuneACCESS table, restricted to in-frame sequences. Some clones are absent from its copies; in checked studies, under half trace to an unresolved V gene, and the reason for the others is unknown. The V and J calls and clone size are taken from that table; D and trimming were inferred from the DNA. The sample data list 140,000 to 150,000 clones, and over 75% of these were observed just once. In total, the top ten clones hold 1.8% of the sample.

The collaborating institutions used their own protocols to collect whole blood in K2EDTA tubes. For TCRbeta analysis, collaborators shipped samples in one of three forms: frozen whole blood, isolated PBMCs, or DNA extracted from either of those sample types. The CDR3 covers 15 residues, taking in both the cysteine and the phenylalanine. Only the CDR3 DNA stays, 45 bases, in frame from base 1. V is reduced by 3 bases and J by 4 bases, leaving a spacing of 15 bases between them. Per the germline V gene (reference sequence), MNHEY is the CDR1 and SMNVEV is the CDR2. Results the study describes overall, beyond this receptor: The quantity of clinical and demographic metadata differed by source and by participant and was supplied without curation.

Points on this clone: Its specific antigen is unknown. Base qualities are not recorded, but no much larger clone differs from it by a single base.

The chain is made from TRBV27 and TRBJ1-2; matching of 6 bases hints at TRBD1 as the D gene. Sequences were obtained from peripheral blood. This clonotype was obtained from a man aged 70-80 years with acute or convalescent COVID-19. The CDR3 protein: CASSFSRGVAYGYTF. The DNA sequence is given as TGTGCCAGCAGTTTCTCCAGGGGAGTTGCCTATGGCTACACCTTC.